Shown below are 8 T cell receptor beta chains from a single sample sequenced in a study of blood T cell repertoires in COVID-19. Assay used: immunoSEQ multiplex PCR; TCRdb lists only in-frame clones, some missing. The table lists just under 90,000 clones, more than 90% of them singletons. The sequencing sample was made of peripheral blood. Receptors originate from a man between 60 and 75 years old with acute or convalescent COVID-19.

The V call is TRBV4-3, the J call TRBJ1-1; 7 bases line up with TRBD1. The CDR3 has 16 amino acids. Germline V lookup: CDR1 LGHNA, CDR2 YSLEER. Trimming cost V 2 bases and J 3 bases; bases outside gene matches: 9. This CDR3 is CASSQLIGQGDTEAFF. The CDR3 bases are TGCGCCAGCAGCCAACTTATCGGGCAGGGGGACACTGAAGCTTTCTTT.

This clone was observed a single time. J is TRBJ1-2 and V is TRBV7-9, with D perhaps matching TRBD1 (6 bases). From germline, CDR1 is SEHNR and CDR2 FQNEAQ (reference sequence). V was clipped by 4 bases and J by 3 bases, with 12 bases between them. The CDR3 sequence is 14 residues long. This CDR3 reads CASSSRGLDYGYTF. As DNA, the CDR3 is TGTGCCAGCAGCTCCAGGGGCCTGGACTATGGCTACACCTTC.

This chain connects TRBV11-2 to TRBJ2-7, with D possibly matching TRBD1 (6 bases). V was pared by 0 bases and J by 0 bases, with 18 bases between. Germline V gene lookup returns CDR1 SGHAT and CDR2 FQNNGV. This CDR3 is 18 amino acids long. CDR3 in DNA: TGTGCCAGCAGCTTAGATCTCCCCTGGCAGGGGAGCTCCTACGAGCAGTACTTC. Protein product: CASSLDLPWQGSSYEQYF.

The chain joins TRBV7-9 to TRBJ1-2; D not resolved. V was pared by 1 base and J by 6 bases, with 18 bases between. This CDR3 spans 16 amino acids. Germline V lookup: CDR1 SEHNR, CDR2 FQNEAQ (reference sequence). The CDR3 is CASSLGGSGRADGYTF. DNA of the CDR3: TGTGCCAGCAGCTTAGGAGGGTCGGGGAGGGCCGATGGCTACACCTTC.

V and J are TRBV21-1 and TRBJ1-1; the table calls TRBD1, which could not be checked here. TRBV21-1 is designated a pseudogene. CDR3 length: 14 residues. This CDR3 reads CASSSSFRDTEAFF. The CDR3 nucleotides are TGTGCCAGCAGCTCAAGTTTCAGGGACACTGAAGCTTTCTTT.

This clone has a single count. The chain recombines TRBV27 with TRBJ2-7, with TRBD1 matching 8 bases. J gave up 7 bases and V 4 bases, and 12 bases lay outside the gene matches. CDR1 is MNHEY, CDR2 SMNVEV, per germline (reference sequence). The length of the CDR3 is 15 residues. The CDR3: CASSSHGTGVGEQYF. The CDR3 nucleotides are TGTGCCAGCAGTTCACACGGGACAGGAGTTGGTGAGCAGTACTTC.

The chain carries TRBV6-1 and TRBJ1-6; tentatively, D is TRBD1 (6 bases). With 1 base removed from V and 10 bases from J, the gap between germline ends came to 14 bases. Per germline, CDR1 MNHNS and CDR2 SASEGT. The CDR3 has 15 amino acids. In nucleotides, the CDR3 is TGTGCCAGCAGTGAAGAGGCAGGGGCGCGCTCACCCCTCCACTTT. It codes for CASSEEAGARSPLHF.

In its sample, this clone was seen once. The gene calls are TRBV19 and TRBJ2-7; possible D gene TRBD1, 6 bases. Trimming stripped 3 bases from V and 2 bases from J, with 17 bases between. Germline V gene data show CDR1 as LNHDA and CDR2 as SQIVND (reference sequence). The CDR3 length is 16 residues. CDR3 nucleotides: TGTGCCAGTAGTATGAATAAGGACAGCAAAACCTACGAGCAGTACTTC. Translated, it gives CASSMNKDSKTYEQYF. Combining the CDR3 with reference TRBV19 and TRBJ2-7 gives the whole variable domain DGGITQSPKYLFRKEGQNVTLSCEQNLNHDAMYWYRQDPGQGLRLIYYSQIVNDFQKGDIAEGYSVSREKKESFPLTVTSAQKNPTAFYLCASSMNKDSKTYEQYFGPGTRLTVT.